This paragraph reports one T cell receptor (beta chain). Its antigen is currently unknown. The sample comes from a study of T-cell memory formation after mild COVID-19. It was 5'RACE with constant-segment primers that produced the TCR alpha and TCR beta cDNA libraries, which carried sample barcodes and UMIs. TCRdb re-called the 5' RACE reads through MiXCR, storing one row per CDR3 protein. This repertoire shows about 560,000 distinct CDR3 sequences, 15% to 20% found once; its top ten account for about 8.6%. Overall study findings and caveats: Memory from before infection featured some responding clones, which suggests cross-reactive memory joined.

The sequencing input was PBMCs or a T cell subset sorted from them (not recorded which). The receptor was derived from an adult woman who had mild COVID-19 (a few samples of this study predate the infection). Cell type and time point are not known.

The CDR3, as DNA: TGTGCCAGCAGCTTGGAGTTACAAACCACAGATACGCAGTATTTT. This translates into CASSLELQTTDTQYF. The chain employs TRBV5-4 and TRBJ2-3; no firm D call. The CDR3 totals 15 residues. The germline V gene encodes CDR1 SGHNT and CDR2 YYREEE (reference sequence). Trimming cost V 0 bases and J 2 bases, with 10 bases left between them.